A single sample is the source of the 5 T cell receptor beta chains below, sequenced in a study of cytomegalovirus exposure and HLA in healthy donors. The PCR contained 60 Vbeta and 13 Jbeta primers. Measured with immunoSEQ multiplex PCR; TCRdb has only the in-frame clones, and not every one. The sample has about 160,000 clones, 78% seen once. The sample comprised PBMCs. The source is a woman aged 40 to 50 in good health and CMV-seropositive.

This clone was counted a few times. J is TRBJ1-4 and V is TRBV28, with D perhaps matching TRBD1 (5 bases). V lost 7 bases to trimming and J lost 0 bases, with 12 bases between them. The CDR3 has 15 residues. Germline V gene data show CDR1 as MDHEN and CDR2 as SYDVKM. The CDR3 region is CASKRDSSTNEKLFF. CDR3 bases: TGTGCCAGCAAGAGAGACAGTTCAACTAATGAAAAACTGTTTTTT.

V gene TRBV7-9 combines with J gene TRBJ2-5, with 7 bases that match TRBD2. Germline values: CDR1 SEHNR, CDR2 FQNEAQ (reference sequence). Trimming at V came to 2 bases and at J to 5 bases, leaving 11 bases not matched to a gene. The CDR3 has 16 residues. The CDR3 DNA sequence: TGTGCCAGCAGCTTATCGGGGGGAGGATTTTGGGAGACCCAGTACTTC. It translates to CASSLSGGGFWETQYF.

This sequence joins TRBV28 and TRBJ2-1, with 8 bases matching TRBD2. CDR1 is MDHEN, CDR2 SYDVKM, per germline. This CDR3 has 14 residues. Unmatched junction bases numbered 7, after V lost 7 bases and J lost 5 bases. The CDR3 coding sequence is TGTGCCAGCAAAGCGGGGGAAATAGACAATGAGCAGTTCTTC. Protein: CASKAGEIDNEQFF. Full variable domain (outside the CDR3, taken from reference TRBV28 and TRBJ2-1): DVKVTQSSRYLVKRTGEKVFLECVQDMDHENMFWYRQDPGLGLRLIYFSYDVKMKEKGDIPEGYSVSREKKERFSLILESASTNQTSMYLCASKAGEIDNEQFFGPGTRLTVL.

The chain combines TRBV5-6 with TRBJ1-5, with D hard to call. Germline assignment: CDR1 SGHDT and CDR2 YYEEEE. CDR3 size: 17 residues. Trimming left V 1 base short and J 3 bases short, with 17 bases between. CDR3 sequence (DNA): TGTGCCAGCAGCTTGATGGGCCGGGCGGGCCTCAATCAGCCCCAGCATTTT. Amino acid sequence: CASSLMGRAGLNQPQHF.

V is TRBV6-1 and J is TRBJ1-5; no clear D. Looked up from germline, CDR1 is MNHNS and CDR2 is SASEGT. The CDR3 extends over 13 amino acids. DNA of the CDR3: TGTGCTAGCTTGCGAGAGATCAATCAGCCCCAGCATTTT. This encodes CASLREINQPQHF.